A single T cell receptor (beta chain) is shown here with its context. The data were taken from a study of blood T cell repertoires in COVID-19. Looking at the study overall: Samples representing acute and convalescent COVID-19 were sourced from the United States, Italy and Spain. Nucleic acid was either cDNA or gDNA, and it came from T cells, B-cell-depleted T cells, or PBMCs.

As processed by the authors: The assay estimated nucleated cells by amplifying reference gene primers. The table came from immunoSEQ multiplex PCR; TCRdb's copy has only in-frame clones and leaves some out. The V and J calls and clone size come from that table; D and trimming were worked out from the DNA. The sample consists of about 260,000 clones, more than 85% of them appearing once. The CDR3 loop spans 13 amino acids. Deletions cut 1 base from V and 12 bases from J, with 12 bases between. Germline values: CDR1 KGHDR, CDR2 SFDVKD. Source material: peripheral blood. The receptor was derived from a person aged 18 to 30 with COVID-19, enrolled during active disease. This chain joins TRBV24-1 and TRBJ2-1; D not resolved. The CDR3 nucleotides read TGTGCCACCAGTGATTTAGTCGGTGAAAGGCAGTTCTTC. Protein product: CATSDLVGERQFF.